The entry below gives a single T cell receptor (beta chain) sequence along with its context. The antigen is unknown. Evenly divided among several immunoSEQ plates was the genomic DNA of each subset. Clones were sequenced by immunoSEQ multiplex PCR, and TCRdb holds only the in-frame ones, with some missing. The data show about 2.4 million clones, roughly 93% seen once. CDR1 and CDR2 from the germline V gene are LNHNV and YYDKDF (reference sequence). This CDR3 is built from 14 residues. V was pared by 5 bases and J by 3 bases, with 13 bases between. The record originates from a study of shared clonotypes between healthy human individuals. About the research overall: Per-donor plates numbered three CD4 naive, three CD4 memory, two CD8 naive and one CD8 memory. Study-level points and caveats: It was the non-shared clonotypes that had lower generation probabilities than clonotypes shared by all four donors.

The chain combines TRBV15 with TRBJ1-1; D gene uncertain. The source is a man between 18 and 35 years old in good health. Some clones in this sample may be carry-over from other donors' samples. Sequenced material: naive CD4+ T cells from PBMCs. Noted subset: CD45RA+ positively selected. In DNA form, the CDR3 reads TGTGCCACCAGCTACCTGACGGCCGACACTGAAGCTTTCTTT. It specifies CATSYLTADTEAFF.